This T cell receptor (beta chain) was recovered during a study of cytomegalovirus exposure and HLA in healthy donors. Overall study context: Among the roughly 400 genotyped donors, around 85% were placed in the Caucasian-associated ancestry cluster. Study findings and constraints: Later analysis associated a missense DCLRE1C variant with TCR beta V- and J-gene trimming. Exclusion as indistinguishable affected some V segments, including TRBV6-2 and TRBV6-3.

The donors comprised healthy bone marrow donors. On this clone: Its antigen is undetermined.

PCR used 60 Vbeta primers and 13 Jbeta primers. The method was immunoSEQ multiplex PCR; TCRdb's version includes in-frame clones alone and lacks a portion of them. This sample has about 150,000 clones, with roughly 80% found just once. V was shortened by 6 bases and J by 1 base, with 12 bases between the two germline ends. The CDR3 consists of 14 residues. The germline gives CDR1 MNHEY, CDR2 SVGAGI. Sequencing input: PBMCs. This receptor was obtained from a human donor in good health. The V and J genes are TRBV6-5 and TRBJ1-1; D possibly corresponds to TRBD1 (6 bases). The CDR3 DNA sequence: TGTGCCAGCAGACTTTCGACAGGGAACACTGAAGCTTTCTTT. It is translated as CASRLSTGNTEAFF.